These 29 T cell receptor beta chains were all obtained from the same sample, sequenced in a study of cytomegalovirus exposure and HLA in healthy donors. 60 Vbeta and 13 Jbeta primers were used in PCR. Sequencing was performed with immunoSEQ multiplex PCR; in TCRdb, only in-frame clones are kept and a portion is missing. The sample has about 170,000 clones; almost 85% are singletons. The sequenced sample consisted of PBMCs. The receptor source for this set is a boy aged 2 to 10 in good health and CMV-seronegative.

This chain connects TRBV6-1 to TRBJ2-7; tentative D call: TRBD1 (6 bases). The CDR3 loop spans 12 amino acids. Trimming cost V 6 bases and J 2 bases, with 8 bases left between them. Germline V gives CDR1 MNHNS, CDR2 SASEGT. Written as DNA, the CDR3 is TGTGCCAGCAGGGGACATACCTACGAGCAGTACTTC. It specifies CASRGHTYEQYF.

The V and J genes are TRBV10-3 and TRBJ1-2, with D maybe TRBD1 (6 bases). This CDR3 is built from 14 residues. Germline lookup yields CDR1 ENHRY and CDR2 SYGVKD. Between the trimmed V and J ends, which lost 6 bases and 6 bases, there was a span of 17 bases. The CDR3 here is CAISGGQEWDGYTF. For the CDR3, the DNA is TGTGCCATCAGCGGGGGGCAGGAATGGGATGGCTACACCTTC.

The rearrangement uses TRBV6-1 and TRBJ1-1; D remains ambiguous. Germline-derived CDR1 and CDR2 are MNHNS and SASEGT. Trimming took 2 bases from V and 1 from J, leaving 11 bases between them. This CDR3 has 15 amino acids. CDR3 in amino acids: CASSERASPNTEAFF. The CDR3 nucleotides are TGTGCCAGCAGTGAACGAGCGAGTCCGAACACTGAAGCTTTCTTT.

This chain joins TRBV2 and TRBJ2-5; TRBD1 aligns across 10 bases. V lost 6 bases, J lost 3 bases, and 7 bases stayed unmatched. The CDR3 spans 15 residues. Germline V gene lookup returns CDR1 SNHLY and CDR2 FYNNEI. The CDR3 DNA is TGTGCCAGCAGCCGAGACAGGGGGCGGGAAGAGACCCAGTACTTC. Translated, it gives CASSRDRGREETQYF. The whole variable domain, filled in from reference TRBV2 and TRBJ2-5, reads EPEVTQTPSHQVTQMGQEVILRCVPISNHLYFYWYRQILGQKVEFLVSFYNNEISEKSEIFDDQFSVERPDGSNFTLKIRSTKLEDSAMYFCASSRDRGREETQYFGPGTRLLVL.

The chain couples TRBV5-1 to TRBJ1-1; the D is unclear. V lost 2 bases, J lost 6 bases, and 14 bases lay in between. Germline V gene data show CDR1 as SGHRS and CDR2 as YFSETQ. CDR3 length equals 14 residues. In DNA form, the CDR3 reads TGCGCCAGCAGCTTCGGCGGCCGGTCCGCTGAAGCTTTCTTT. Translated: CASSFGGRSAEAFF.

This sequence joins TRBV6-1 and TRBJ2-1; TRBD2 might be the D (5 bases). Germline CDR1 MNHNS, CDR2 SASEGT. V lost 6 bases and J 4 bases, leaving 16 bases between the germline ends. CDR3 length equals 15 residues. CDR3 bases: TGTGCCAGCAGACCCGCGGCTAGCCGATACAATGAGCAGTTCTTC. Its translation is CASRPAASRYNEQFF.

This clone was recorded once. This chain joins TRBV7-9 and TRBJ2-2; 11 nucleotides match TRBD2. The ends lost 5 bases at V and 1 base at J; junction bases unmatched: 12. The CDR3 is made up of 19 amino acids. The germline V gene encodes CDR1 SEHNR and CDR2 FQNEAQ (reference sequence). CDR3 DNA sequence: TGTGCCAGCAGCCCTAGAACTAGCGGGGGACTACTGAACACCGGGGAGCTGTTTTTT. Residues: CASSPRTSGGLLNTGELFF. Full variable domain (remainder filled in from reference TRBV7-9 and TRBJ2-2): DTGVSQNPRHKITKRGQNVTFRCDPISEHNRLYWYRQTLGQGPEFLTYFQNEAQLEKSRLLSDRFSAERPKGSFSTLEIQRTEQGDSAMYLCASSPRTSGGLLNTGELFFGEGSRLTVL.

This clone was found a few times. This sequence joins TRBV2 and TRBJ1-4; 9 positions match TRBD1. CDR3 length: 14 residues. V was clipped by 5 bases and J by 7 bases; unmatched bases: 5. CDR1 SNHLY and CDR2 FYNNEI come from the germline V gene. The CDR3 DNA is TGTGCCAGCAGTTCTGGACAGGGGCCTGAAAAACTGTTTTTT. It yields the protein CASSSGQGPEKLFF.

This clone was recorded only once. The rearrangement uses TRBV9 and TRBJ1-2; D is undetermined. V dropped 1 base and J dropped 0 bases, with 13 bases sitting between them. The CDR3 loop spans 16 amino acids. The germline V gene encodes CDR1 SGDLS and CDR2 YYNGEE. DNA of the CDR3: TGTGCCAGCAGCGTAATTGGAGCCCAACCTAACTATGGCTACACCTTC. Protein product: CASSVIGAQPNYGYTF.

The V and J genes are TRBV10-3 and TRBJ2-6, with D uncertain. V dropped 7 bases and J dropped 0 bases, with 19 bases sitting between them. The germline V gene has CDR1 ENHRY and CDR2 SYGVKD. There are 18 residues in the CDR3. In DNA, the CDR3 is TGTGCCATCAAATCGAGGCCTGATGAATACTCTGGGGCCAACGTCCTGACTTTC. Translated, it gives CAIKSRPDEYSGANVLTF.

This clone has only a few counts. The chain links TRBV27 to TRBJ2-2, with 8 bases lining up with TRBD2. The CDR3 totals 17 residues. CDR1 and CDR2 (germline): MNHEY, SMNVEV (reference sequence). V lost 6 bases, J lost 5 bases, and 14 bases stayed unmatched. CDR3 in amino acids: CASSGAGRGLGTGELFF. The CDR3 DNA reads TGTGCCAGCAGCGGAGCCGGGAGGGGTCTTGGGACCGGGGAGCTGTTTTTT.

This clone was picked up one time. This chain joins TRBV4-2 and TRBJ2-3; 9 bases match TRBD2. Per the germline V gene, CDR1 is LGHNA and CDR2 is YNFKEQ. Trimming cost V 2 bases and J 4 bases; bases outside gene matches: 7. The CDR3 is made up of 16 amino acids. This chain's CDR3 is CASSQRAGGVADTQYF. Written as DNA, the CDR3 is TGTGCCAGCAGCCAAAGGGCGGGAGGGGTAGCAGATACGCAGTATTTT.

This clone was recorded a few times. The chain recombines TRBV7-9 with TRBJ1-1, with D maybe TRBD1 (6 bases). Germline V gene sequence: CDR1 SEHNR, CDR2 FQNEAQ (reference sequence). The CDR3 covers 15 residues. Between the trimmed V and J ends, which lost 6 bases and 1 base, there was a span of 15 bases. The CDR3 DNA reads TGTGCCAGCAGACCTCCCGGGACAAGGAACACTGAAGCTTTCTTT. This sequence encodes CASRPPGTRNTEAFF. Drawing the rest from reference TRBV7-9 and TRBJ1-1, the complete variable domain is DTGVSQNPRHKITKRGQNVTFRCDPISEHNRLYWYRQTLGQGPEFLTYFQNEAQLEKSRLLSDRFSAERPKGSFSTLEIQRTEQGDSAMYLCASRPPGTRNTEAFFGQGTRLTVV.

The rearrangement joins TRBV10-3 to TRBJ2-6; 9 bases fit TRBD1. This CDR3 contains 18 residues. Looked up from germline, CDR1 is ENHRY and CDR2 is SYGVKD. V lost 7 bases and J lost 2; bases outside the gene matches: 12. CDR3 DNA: TGTGCCATCATGACCAGGACAGGGGAAGGACCTGGGGCCAACGTCCTGACTTTC. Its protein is CAIMTRTGEGPGANVLTF.

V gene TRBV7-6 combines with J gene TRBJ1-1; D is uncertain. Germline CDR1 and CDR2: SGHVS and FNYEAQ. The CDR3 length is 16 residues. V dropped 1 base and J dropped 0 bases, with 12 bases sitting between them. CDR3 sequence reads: CASSLGGGLLNTEAFF. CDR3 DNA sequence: TGTGCCAGCAGCTTAGGGGGAGGGTTGCTGAACACTGAAGCTTTCTTT.

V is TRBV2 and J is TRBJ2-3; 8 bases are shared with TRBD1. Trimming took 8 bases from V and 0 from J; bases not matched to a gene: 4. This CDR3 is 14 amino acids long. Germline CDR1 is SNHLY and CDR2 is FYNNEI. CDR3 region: CASRQGFSTDTQYF. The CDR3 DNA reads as TGTGCCAGCCGACAGGGGTTCAGCACAGATACGCAGTATTTT. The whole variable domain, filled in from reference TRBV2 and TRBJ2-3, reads EPEVTQTPSHQVTQMGQEVILRCVPISNHLYFYWYRQILGQKVEFLVSFYNNEISEKSEIFDDQFSVERPDGSNFTLKIRSTKLEDSAMYFCASRQGFSTDTQYFGPGTRLTVL.

The CDR3 sequence is CAIRRGQVAYEQYF. DNA for the CDR3: TGTGCCATCAGGAGGGGACAGGTTGCCTACGAGCAGTACTTC. The rearrangement links TRBV10-3 to TRBJ2-7, with 8 bases that match TRBD1. The CDR3 totals 14 residues. The V gene end was trimmed by 6 bases and the J gene end by 2 bases; junction bases not matched to a gene: 6. The V gene's germline CDR1 is ENHRY and CDR2 SYGVKD.

CDR3 sequence reads: CASIGGSYNEQFF. The CDR3 DNA sequence: TGTGCCAGCATCGGAGGCAGTTACAATGAGCAGTTCTTC. This chain uses TRBV2 with TRBJ2-1; D may be TRBD2 (5 bases). This CDR3 spans 13 amino acids. From germline, CDR1 is SNHLY and CDR2 FYNNEI. V lost 7 bases to trimming and J lost 4 bases, with 11 bases between them.

CDR3 amino acids: CASSQDGLAGYVHEQYF. CDR3 bases: TGCGCCAGCAGCCAAGACGGACTAGCGGGGTACGTCCACGAGCAGTACTTC. This rearrangement joins TRBV4-1 to TRBJ2-5; 12 bases are a match to TRBD2. The tail of the sequence fits TRBJ2-7 better, so the J call may be wrong. The CDR3 is made up of 17 amino acids. Looked up from germline, CDR1 is MGHRA and CDR2 is YSYEKL.

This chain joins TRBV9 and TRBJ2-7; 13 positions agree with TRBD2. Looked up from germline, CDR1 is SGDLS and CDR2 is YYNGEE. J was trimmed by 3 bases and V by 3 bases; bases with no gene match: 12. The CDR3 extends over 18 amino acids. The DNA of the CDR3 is TGTGCCAGCAGCGCGCGACAGGGGGGGACTAGCGGGGACTACGAGCAGTACTTC. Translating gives CASSARQGGTSGDYEQYF.

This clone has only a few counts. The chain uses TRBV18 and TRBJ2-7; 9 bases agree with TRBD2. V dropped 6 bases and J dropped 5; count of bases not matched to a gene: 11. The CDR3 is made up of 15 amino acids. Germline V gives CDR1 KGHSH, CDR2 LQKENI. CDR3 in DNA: TGTGCCAGCTCCGGGGGTAGCGGGAGAGGTGACGAGCAGTACTTC. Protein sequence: CASSGGSGRGDEQYF.

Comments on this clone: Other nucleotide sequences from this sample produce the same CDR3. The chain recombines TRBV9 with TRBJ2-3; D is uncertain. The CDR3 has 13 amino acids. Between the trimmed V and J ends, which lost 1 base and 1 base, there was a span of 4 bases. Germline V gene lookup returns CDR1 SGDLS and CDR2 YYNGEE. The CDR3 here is CASSVQGTDTQYF. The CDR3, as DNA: TGTGCCAGCAGCGTACAGGGCACAGATACGCAGTATTTT.

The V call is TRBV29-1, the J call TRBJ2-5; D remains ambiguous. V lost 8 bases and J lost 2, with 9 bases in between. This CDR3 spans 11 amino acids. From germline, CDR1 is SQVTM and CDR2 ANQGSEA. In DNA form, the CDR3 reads TGCAGCCCGCAGTCACAAGAGACCCAGTACTTC. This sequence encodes CSPQSQETQYF.

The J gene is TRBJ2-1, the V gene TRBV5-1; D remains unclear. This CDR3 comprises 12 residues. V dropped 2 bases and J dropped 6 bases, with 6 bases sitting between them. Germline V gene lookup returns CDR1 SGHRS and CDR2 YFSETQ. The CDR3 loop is CASSFWANEQFF. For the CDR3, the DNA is TGCGCCAGCAGCTTCTGGGCCAATGAGCAGTTCTTC.

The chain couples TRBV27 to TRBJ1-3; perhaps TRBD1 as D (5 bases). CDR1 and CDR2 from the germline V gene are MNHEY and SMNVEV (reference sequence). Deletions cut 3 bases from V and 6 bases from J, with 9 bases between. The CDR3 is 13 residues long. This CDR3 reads CASSLGGANTIYF. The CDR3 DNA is TGTGCCAGCAGTTTGGGAGGGGCAAACACCATATATTTT.

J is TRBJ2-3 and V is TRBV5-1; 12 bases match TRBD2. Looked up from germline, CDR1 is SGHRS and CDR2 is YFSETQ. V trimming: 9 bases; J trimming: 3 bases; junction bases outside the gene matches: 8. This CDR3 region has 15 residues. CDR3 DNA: TGCGCCACCTCAACCGGGACTAGCGGGACAGATACGCAGTATTTT. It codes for CATSTGTSGTDTQYF. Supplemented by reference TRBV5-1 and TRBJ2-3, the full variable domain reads KAGVTQTPRYLIKTRGQQVTLSCSPISGHRSVSWYQQTPGQGLQFLFEYFSETQRNKGNFPGRFSGRQFSNSRSEMNVSTLELGDSALYLCATSTGTSGTDTQYFGPGTRLTVL.

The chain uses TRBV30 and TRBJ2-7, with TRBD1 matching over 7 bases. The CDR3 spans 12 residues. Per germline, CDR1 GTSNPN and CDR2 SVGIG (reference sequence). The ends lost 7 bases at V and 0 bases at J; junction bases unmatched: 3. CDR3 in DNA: TGTGCCTTTGGGGACAGCTCCTACGAGCAGTACTTC. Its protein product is CAFGDSSYEQYF.

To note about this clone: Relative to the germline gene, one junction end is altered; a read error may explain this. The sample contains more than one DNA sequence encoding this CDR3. The CDR3 sequence is CASSWGLETEAFF. The CDR3, as DNA: TGTGCGAGCAGCTGGGGCCTAGAGACTGAAGCTTTCTTT. The J gene is TRBJ1-1, the V gene TRBV7-9; possibly TRBD1 for D (5 bases). This CDR3 has 13 amino acids. CDR1 and CDR2 (germline): SEHNR, FQNEAQ (reference sequence).

CDR3 DNA sequence: TGTGCCAGCAGTATAACAGGGTTGGCTAATGAAAAACTGTTTTTT. Its protein is CASSITGLANEKLFF. The chain is built from TRBV28 and TRBJ1-4, with D tentatively TRBD1 (6 bases). This CDR3 has 15 amino acids. Germline V gives CDR1 MDHEN, CDR2 SYDVKM. V lost 5 bases and J lost 3, with 13 bases in between.